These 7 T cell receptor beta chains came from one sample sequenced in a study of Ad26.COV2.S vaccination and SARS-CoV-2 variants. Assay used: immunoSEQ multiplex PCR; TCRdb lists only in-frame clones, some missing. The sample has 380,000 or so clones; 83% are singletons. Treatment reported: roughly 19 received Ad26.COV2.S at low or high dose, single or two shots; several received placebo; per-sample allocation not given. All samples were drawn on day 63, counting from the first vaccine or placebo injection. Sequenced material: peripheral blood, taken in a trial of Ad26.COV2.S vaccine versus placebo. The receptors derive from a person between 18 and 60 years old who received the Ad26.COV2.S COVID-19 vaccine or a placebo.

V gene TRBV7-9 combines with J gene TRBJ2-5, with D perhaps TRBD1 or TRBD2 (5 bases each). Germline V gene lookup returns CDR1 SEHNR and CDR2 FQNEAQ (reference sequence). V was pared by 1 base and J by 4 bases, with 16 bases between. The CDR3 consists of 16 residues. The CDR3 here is CASSLERGDGGETQYF. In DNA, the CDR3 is TGTGCCAGCAGCTTAGAAAGGGGAGACGGAGGAGAGACCCAGTACTTC.

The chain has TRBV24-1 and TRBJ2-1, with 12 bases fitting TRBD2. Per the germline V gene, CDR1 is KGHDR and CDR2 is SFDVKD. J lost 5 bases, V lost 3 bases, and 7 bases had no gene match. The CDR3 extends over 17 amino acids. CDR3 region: CATSDPSLAGGNNEQFF. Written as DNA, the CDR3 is TGTGCCACCAGTGATCCTAGTCTAGCGGGGGGGAACAATGAGCAGTTCTTC.

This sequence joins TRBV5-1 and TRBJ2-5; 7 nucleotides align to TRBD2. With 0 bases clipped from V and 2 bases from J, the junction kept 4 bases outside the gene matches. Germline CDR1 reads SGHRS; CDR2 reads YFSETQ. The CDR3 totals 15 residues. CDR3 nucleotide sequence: TGCGCCAGCAGCTTGGGCGCTAGCGGTCAAGAGACCCAGTACTTC. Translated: CASSLGASGQETQYF.

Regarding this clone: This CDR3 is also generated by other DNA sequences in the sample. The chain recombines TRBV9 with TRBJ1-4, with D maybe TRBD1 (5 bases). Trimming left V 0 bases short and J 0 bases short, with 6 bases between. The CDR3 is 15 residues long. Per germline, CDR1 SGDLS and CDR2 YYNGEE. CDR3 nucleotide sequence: TGTGCCAGCAGCGTAGGAGGGGCAACTAATGAAAAACTGTTTTTT. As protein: CASSVGGATNEKLFF.

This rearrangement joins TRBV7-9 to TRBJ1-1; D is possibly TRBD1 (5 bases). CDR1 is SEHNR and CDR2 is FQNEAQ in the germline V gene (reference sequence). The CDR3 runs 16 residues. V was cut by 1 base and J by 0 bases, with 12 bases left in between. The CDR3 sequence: CASSLEGNRLNTEAFF. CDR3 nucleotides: TGTGCCAGCAGCTTAGAGGGGAACAGATTGAACACTGAAGCTTTCTTT.

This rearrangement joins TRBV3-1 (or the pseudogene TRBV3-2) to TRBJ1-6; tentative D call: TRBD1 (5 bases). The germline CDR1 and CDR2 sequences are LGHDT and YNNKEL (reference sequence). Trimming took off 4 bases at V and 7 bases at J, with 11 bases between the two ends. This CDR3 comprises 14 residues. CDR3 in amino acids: CASSPGVPNSPLHF. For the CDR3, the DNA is TGTGCCAGCAGCCCGGGGGTCCCCAATTCACCCCTCCACTTT.

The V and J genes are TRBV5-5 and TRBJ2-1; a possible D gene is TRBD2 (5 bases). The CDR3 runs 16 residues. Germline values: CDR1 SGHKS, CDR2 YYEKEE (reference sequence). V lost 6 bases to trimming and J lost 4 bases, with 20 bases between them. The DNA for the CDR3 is TGTGCCAGCACACTCGCTCGCGGGCTAGTATACAATGAGCAGTTCTTC. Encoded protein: CASTLARGLVYNEQFF.